This TCR beta chain was sequenced during a study of graft-versus-host responses after intestinal transplantation. In the study overall: After anti-thymocyte globulin induction, recipients took tacrolimus and steroids for 2 to 3 years. General study results and limits: Peak circulating GvH clone levels tracked with early post-transplant HvG declines. Some patients had graft-donor T cell macrochimerism, and their allografts showed high graft-versus-host to host-versus-graft clonal ratios. Investigators detected GvH clones in recipient marrow, with some emerging earlier in ileum or blood.

The V end was cut by 3 bases, the J end by 0 bases, with 11 bases between. The germline V gene encodes CDR1 SEHNR and CDR2 FQNEAQ (reference sequence). This CDR3 region has 16 residues. With respect to this clone: Its antigen is not identified.

Measured with immunoSEQ multiplex PCR; TCRdb has only the in-frame clones, and not every one. The sample yields 80,000 to 100,000 clones, 80% to 95% seen once. Sequenced material: unstimulated CD4+ T cells sorted from spleen or lymph node cells, taken before intestinal transplant. The genes are TRBV7-9 and TRBJ1-4, with a weak D call TRBD1 (5 bases). The TCR comes from a human donor who received an intestinal transplant. CDR3 sequence (DNA): TGTGCCAGCAGCTTTGCATTAGGGGCAACTAATGAAAAACTGTTTTTT. It encodes CASSFALGATNEKLFF.